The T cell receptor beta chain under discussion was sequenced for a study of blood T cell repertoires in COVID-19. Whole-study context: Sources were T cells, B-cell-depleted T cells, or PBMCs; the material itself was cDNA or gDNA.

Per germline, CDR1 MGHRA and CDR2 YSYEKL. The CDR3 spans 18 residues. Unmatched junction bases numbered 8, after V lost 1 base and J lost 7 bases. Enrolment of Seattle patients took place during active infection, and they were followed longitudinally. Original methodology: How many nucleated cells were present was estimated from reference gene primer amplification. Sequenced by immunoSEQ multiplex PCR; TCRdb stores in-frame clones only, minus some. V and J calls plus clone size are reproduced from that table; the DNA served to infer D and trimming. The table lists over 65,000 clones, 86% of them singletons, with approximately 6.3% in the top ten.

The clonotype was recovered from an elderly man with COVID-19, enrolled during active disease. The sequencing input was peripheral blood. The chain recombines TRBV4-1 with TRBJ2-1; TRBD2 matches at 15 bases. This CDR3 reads CASSQGAGTSGGTNEQFF. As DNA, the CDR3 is TGCGCCAGCAGCCAAGGAGCCGGGACTAGCGGGGGGACAAATGAGCAGTTCTTC.